A single sample gave rise to the 21 T cell receptor beta chains below, sequenced in a study of blood T cell repertoires in COVID-19. Only in-frame clones appear in the TCRdb table, and some are missing; sequencing was by immunoSEQ multiplex PCR. The sample shows around 400,000 clones, around 87% of them seen only once. Material: peripheral blood. Receptors were obtained from an older woman with COVID-19, enrolled during active disease.

The chain joins TRBV5-4 to TRBJ2-3; no firm D call. With 1 base removed from V and 0 bases from J, the gap between germline ends came to 12 bases. This CDR3 contains 16 residues. Germline assignment: CDR1 SGHNT and CDR2 YYREEE (reference sequence). The CDR3 DNA sequence: TGTGCCAGCAGCTTGTACGACACCTCTAGCACAGATACGCAGTATTTT. It yields the protein CASSLYDTSSTDTQYF.

This sequence joins TRBV6-5 and TRBJ2-7, with 10 bases fitting TRBD1. This CDR3 is built from 14 residues. Trimming removed 6 bases from V and 3 bases from J; junction bases left unmatched: 5. Germline V gene data show CDR1 as MNHEY and CDR2 as SVGAGI. The CDR3 is CASRRQGAIYEQYF. The CDR3 region has the DNA TGTGCCAGCAGGCGACAGGGGGCTATCTACGAGCAGTACTTC.

The J gene is TRBJ2-7, the V gene TRBV19; no definite D call. Trimming took off 5 bases at V and 2 bases at J, with 10 bases between the two ends. CDR1 is LNHDA, CDR2 SQIVND, per germline (reference sequence). CDR3 length: 13 residues. The chain's CDR3 is CASSPPGTYEQYF. The CDR3 coding sequence is TGTGCCAGTAGTCCCCCAGGAACCTACGAGCAGTACTTC.

The chain combines TRBV2 with TRBJ2-7; 11 positions agree with TRBD1. The germline V gene has CDR1 SNHLY and CDR2 FYNNEI. Trimming removed 6 bases from V and 3 bases from J; junction bases left unmatched: 7. This CDR3 is built from 15 residues. The CDR3 loop reads CASRSGTGGIYEQYF. In DNA form, the CDR3 reads TGTGCCAGCAGGTCCGGGACAGGGGGAATCTACGAGCAGTACTTC.

This chain connects TRBV4-1 to TRBJ1-3; 7 positions match TRBD1. This CDR3 spans 16 amino acids. Germline lookup yields CDR1 MGHRA and CDR2 YSYEKL. J gave up 0 bases and V 1 base, and 3 bases lay outside the gene matches. CDR3 nucleotides: TGCGCCAGCAGCCAAGGGGGACAGCCCTCTGGAAACACCATATATTTT. Translating gives CASSQGGQPSGNTIYF.

The chain uses TRBV5-1 and TRBJ1-2, with TRBD1 matching over 12 bases. The CDR3 length is 17 residues. The V gene's germline CDR1 is SGHRS and CDR2 YFSETQ. V trimming: 3 bases; J trimming: 3 bases; junction bases outside the gene matches: 9. The CDR3 loop reads CASSYSGTGGRDYGYTF. CDR3 nucleotides: TGCGCCAGCAGCTATAGCGGGACAGGGGGCAGGGACTATGGCTACACCTTC.

This chain uses TRBV24-1 with TRBJ1-2; no firm D call. Germline V gives CDR1 KGHDR, CDR2 SFDVKD. The V and J ends lost 0 bases and 4 bases respectively, with 5 bases between them. The CDR3 is 13 amino acids. The CDR3 DNA sequence: TGTGCCACCAGTGATTTGCCGAGCTATGGCTACACCTTC. This codes for CATSDLPSYGYTF.

The gene calls are TRBV27 and TRBJ2-7, with a weak D call TRBD2 (6 bases). CDR1 and CDR2 from the germline V gene are MNHEY and SMNVEV (reference sequence). This CDR3 is 16 amino acids long. Trimming took off 5 bases at V and 0 bases at J, with 17 bases between the two ends. The CDR3 bases are TGTGCCAGCAGTATACAACAGGAGGGGTTCTCCTACGAGCAGTACTTC. Translation: CASSIQQEGFSYEQYF.

The chain combines TRBV5-4 with TRBJ2-5, with a tentative D call TRBD2 (7 bases). The CDR3 runs to 15 residues. Trimming shortened V by 4 bases and J by 3 bases, and 16 bases separated the two germline ends. Germline V gene sequence: CDR1 SGHNT, CDR2 YYREEE (reference sequence). CDR3 in amino acids: CASSAGGGGKETQYF. The CDR3 bases are TGTGCCAGCAGCGCTGGGGGCGGGGGCAAAGAGACCCAGTACTTC. Full variable domain (remainder filled in from reference TRBV5-4 and TRBJ2-5): ETGVTQSPTHLIKTRGQQVTLRCSSQSGHNTVSWYQQALGQGPQFIFQYYREEENGRGNFPPRFSGLQFPNYSSELNVNALELDDSALYLCASSAGGGGKETQYFGPGTRLLVL.

This clone came up a few times. The CDR3, as DNA: TGTGCCAGCAGAATTGTAGGGGCAGGCTCCTACAATGAGCAGTTCTTC. Protein product: CASRIVGAGSYNEQFF. This chain connects TRBV2 to TRBJ2-1, with D possibly matching TRBD1 (5 bases). Germline values: CDR1 SNHLY, CDR2 FYNNEI. The CDR3 runs 16 residues. Trimming took 6 bases from V and 0 from J, leaving 15 bases between them.

V is TRBV11-2 and J is TRBJ1-2; the match to TRBD1 covers 8 bases. The junction had 11 bases not matched to a gene; V was cut back by 1 base and J by 7 bases. The CDR3 loop spans 16 amino acids. Germline CDR1 and CDR2: SGHAT and FQNNGV. In DNA form, the CDR3 reads TGTGCCAGCAGCTTAGTAGGGGCCAGGGGGCGTATTGGCTACACCTTC. Translating gives CASSLVGARGRIGYTF.

The V and J genes are TRBV18 and TRBJ2-5; weak D call: TRBD1 (5 bases). The germline V gene has CDR1 KGHSH and CDR2 LQKENI. This CDR3 is built from 15 residues. Trimming removed 4 bases at V and 0 bases at J, with 12 bases between. The CDR3 DNA follows: TGTGCCAGCTCACAACAGGCCGTGTACCAAGAGACCCAGTACTTC. Its translation: CASSQQAVYQETQYF.

This chain links TRBV2 with TRBJ2-1; TRBD2 aligns across 7 bases. Per germline, CDR1 SNHLY and CDR2 FYNNEI. The CDR3 consists of 14 residues. With V trimmed by 4 bases and J by 5 bases, 5 bases remained unmatched. CDR3 sequence reads: CASSGASGNNEQFF. CDR3 nucleotide sequence: TGTGCCAGCAGTGGGGCTAGCGGAAACAATGAGCAGTTCTTC.

V is TRBV4-1 and J is TRBJ2-6; possible D gene TRBD2, 5 bases. Trimming pared 5 bases from V and 3 bases from J, leaving 5 bases between. The CDR3 is made up of 13 amino acids. CDR1 and CDR2 (germline): MGHRA, YSYEKL. CDR3 in DNA: TGCGCCAGCAGCGAGGGTGGGGCCAACGTCCTGACTTTC. This translates into CASSEGGANVLTF.

V usage is TRBV3-1 (or the pseudogene TRBV3-2) and J usage is TRBJ2-1; 12 nucleotides agree with TRBD2. This CDR3 has 15 residues. The germline V gene has CDR1 LGHDT and CDR2 YNNKEL (reference sequence). The V and J ends lost 6 bases and 1 base, in that order; junction bases with no gene match: 1. CDR3 coding DNA: TGTGCCAGCAGAGGACTAGCGGGGTCCTACAATGAGCAGTTCTTC. Amino acid sequence: CASRGLAGSYNEQFF.

The rearrangement uses TRBV5-6 and TRBJ2-1, with 11 bases aligning to TRBD2. CDR1 and CDR2 from the germline V gene are SGHDT and YYEEEE. The CDR3 covers 16 residues. The V segment lost 0 bases and the J segment 5 bases; nucleotides outside the gene matches: 4. The CDR3 region has the DNA TGTGCCAGCAGCTTGGTTAGCGGGGGGGCCAACAATGAGCAGTTCTTC. Its protein product is CASSLVSGGANNEQFF.

This clone was found once. CDR3: CSVEGGNAGELFF. In nucleotides, the CDR3 is TGCAGCGTTGAAGGAGGGAATGCCGGGGAGCTGTTTTTT. The chain recombines TRBV29-1 with TRBJ2-2, with TRBD2 as a possible D gene (5 bases). Trimming left V 1 base short and J 6 bases short, with 9 bases between. CDR3 length: 13 residues. CDR1 is SQVTM and CDR2 is ANQGSEA in the germline V gene.

The V call is TRBV21-1, the J call TRBJ1-5. TRBV21-1 is deemed a pseudogene. CDR3 size: 16 residues. The CDR3 spells CASSNLLGGPDQPQHF. CDR3 in DNA: TGTGCCAGCAGCAACCTGCTGGGGGGGCCTGATCAGCCCCAGCATTTT.

The rearrangement uses TRBV27 and TRBJ1-2; tentatively, D is TRBD1 (6 bases). Germline values: CDR1 MNHEY, CDR2 SMNVEV (reference sequence). Deletions cut 5 bases from V and 4 bases from J, with 17 bases between. The CDR3 loop spans 15 amino acids. CDR3 loop: CASSGKGGGTYGYTF. In DNA, the CDR3 is TGTGCCAGCAGTGGCAAGGGGGGGGGCACCTATGGCTACACCTTC.

V is TRBV2 and J is TRBJ1-5, with D tentatively TRBD1 (5 bases). The CDR3 covers 14 residues. The V end was cut by 6 bases, the J end by 10 bases, with 19 bases between. The germline CDR1 and CDR2 sequences are SNHLY and FYNNEI. The CDR3 loop reads CASRSWGVGGPQHF. DNA of the CDR3: TGTGCCAGCAGATCCTGGGGGGTGGGGGGACCCCAGCATTTT.

The gene calls are TRBV6-1 and TRBJ2-7; a weak D match, TRBD1 (6 bases). Germline V gives CDR1 MNHNS, CDR2 SASEGT. The CDR3 has 15 amino acids. Trimming left V 7 bases short and J 4 bases short, with 20 bases between. Written as DNA, the CDR3 is TGTGCCAGCACCAGGAATCAGGGGTCTGGATACGAGCAGTACTTC. It is translated as CASTRNQGSGYEQYF.